This TCR beta chain was captured by sequencing in a study of cytomegalovirus exposure and HLA in healthy donors. Study findings and constraints: At a 0.05 false discovery rate, a later analysis found roughly 17,000 TCR beta sequences to be associated with HLA alleles. TCR beta chain V- and J-gene trimming was linked, in a later analysis, to a missense variant in DCLRE1C.

60 Vbeta and 13 Jbeta primers were used in PCR. Assay used: immunoSEQ multiplex PCR; TCRdb lists only in-frame clones, some missing. The sample holds about 120,000 clones, about two thirds seen once. The V segment lost 5 bases and the J segment 6 bases; nucleotides outside the gene matches: 7. The CDR3 has 14 residues. CDR1 is SGHTA and CDR2 is FQGNSA in the germline V gene. Healthy bone marrow donors made up the cohort. Points on this clone: The target antigen is unknown.

Sequencing was done on a sample of PBMCs. The TCR comes from a woman aged 40 to 50 in good health and CMV-seropositive. The chain is built from TRBV7-2 and TRBJ1-2, with 9 nucleotides matching TRBD1. The DNA of the CDR3 is TGTGCCAGCAGCCCTCCGGGACAGGGTGATGGCTACACCTTC. This sequence encodes CASSPPGQGDGYTF.